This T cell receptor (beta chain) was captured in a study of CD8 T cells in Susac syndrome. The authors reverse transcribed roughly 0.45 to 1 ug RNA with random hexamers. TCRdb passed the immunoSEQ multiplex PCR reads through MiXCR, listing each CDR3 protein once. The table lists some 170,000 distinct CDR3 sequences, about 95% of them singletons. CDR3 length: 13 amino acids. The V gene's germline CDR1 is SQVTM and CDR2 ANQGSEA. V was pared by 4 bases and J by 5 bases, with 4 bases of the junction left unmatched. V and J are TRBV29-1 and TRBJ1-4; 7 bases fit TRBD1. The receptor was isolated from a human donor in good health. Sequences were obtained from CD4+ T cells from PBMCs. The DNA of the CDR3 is TGCAGCGTTGGTTCCAGGGGGAATGAAAAACTGTTTTTT. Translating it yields CSVGSRGNEKLFF.